This T cell receptor beta chain was recovered during a study of shared clonotypes between healthy human individuals. Study in general: Ranging from 18 to 49 in age, donors were two women and three men.

This clone has more than one count but fewer than ten. Germline V lookup: CDR1 MNHNS, CDR2 SASEGT. Trimming cost V 7 bases and J 2 bases; bases outside gene matches: 7. The CDR3 runs to 14 residues. There were no recent acute infections or vaccinations among the donors, who were healthy HIV-negative adults. Some clones are missing from TCRdb's copy, which holds only in-frame ones; the method was immunoSEQ multiplex PCR. Seen here are about 1 million clones, about 75% observed once, and the top ten hold 1.4%. This clonotype was sampled from a man between 18 and 29 years old in good health. J is TRBJ2-5 and V is TRBV6-1, with TRBD1 matching 7 bases. Sequenced material: memory CD4+ T cells sorted from blood. The subset is: CD45RA-negative fraction. This CDR3 reads CASILGQVQETQYF. The CDR3 DNA follows: TGTGCCAGCATCCTTGGACAGGTTCAAGAGACCCAGTACTTC.